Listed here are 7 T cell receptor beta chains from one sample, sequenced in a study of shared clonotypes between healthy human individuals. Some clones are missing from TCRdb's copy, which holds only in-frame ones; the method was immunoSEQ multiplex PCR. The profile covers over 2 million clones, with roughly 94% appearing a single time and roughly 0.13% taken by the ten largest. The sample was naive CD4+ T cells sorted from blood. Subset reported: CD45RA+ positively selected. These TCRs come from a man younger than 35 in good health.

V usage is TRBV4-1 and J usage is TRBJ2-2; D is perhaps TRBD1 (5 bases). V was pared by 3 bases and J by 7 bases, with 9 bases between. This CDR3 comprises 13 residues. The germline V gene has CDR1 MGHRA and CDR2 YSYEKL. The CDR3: CASSHPGFGELFF. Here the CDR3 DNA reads TGCGCCAGCAGCCATCCAGGGTTCGGGGAGCTGTTTTTT.

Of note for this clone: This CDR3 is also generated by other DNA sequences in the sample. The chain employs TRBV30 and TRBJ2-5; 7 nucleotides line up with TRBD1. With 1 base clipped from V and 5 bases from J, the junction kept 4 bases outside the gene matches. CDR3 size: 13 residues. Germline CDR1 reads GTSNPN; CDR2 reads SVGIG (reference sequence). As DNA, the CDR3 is TGTGCCTGGAGTGGAGGGGGCTTGGAGACCCAGTACTTC. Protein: CAWSGGGLETQYF.

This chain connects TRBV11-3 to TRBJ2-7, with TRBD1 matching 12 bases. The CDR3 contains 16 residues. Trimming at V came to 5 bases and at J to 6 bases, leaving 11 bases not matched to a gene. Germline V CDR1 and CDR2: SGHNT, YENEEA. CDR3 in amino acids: CASSPTRDRGQGEQYF. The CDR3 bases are TGTGCCAGCAGCCCAACCCGGGACAGGGGGCAAGGCGAGCAGTACTTC. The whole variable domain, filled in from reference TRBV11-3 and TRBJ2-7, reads EAGVVQSPRYKIIEKKQPVAFWCNPISGHNTLYWYLQNLGQGPELLIRYENEEAVDDSQLPKDRFSAERLKGVDSTLKIQPAELGDSAVYLCASSPTRDRGQGEQYFGPGTRLTVT.

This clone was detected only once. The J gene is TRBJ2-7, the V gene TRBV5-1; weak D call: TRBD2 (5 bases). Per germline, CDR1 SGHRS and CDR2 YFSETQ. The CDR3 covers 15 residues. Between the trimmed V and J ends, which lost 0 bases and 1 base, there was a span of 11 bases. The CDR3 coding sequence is TGCGCCAGCAGCTTGGGACGGACGGGGTCCTACGAGCAGTACTTC. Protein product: CASSLGRTGSYEQYF.

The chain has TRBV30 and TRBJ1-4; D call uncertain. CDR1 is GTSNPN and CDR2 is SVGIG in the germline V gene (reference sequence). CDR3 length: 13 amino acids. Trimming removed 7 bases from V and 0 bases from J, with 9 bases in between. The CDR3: CASQGSTNEKLFF. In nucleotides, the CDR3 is TGTGCCTCACAAGGTTCAACTAATGAAAAACTGTTTTTT.

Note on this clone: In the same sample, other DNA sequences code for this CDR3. CDR3 residues: CATSITREQFF. The CDR3 nucleotides are TGTGCCACCAGCATAACCAGAGAACAGTTCTTC. J is TRBJ2-1 and V is TRBV15; D remains unclear. CDR1 and CDR2 from the germline V gene are LNHNV and YYDKDF (reference sequence). Between the trimmed V and J ends, which lost 4 bases and 13 bases, there was a span of 11 bases. This CDR3 is built from 11 residues.

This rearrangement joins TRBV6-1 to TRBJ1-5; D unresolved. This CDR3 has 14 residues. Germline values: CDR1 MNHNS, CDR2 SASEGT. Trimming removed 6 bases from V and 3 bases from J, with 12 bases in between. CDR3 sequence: CASSTEVFNQPQHF. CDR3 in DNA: TGTGCCAGCAGCACAGAGGTGTTCAATCAGCCCCAGCATTTT.